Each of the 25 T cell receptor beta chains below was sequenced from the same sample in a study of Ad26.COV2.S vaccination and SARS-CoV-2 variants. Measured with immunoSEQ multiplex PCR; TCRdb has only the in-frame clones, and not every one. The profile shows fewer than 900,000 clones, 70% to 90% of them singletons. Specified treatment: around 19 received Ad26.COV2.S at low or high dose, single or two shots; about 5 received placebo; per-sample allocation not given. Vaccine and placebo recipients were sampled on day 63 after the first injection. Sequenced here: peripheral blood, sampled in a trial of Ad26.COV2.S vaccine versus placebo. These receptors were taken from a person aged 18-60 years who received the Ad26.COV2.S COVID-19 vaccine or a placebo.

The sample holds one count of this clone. For the CDR3, the DNA is TGTGCCACCAGCAGACCGGGGACAGCCTCCTACGAGCAGTACTTC. Translating gives CATSRPGTASYEQYF. V is TRBV15 and J is TRBJ2-7; the match to TRBD1 covers 7 bases. This CDR3 comprises 15 residues. Germline CDR1 LNHNV, CDR2 YYDKDF (reference sequence). V was pared by 2 bases and J by 0 bases, with 4 bases of the junction left unmatched.

The CDR3 sequence: CASSHNRPDALYSNQPQHF. Here the CDR3 DNA reads TGTGCCAGCTCACACAACAGGCCCGACGCCCTTTATAGCAATCAGCCCCAGCATTTT. The chain is built from TRBV18 and TRBJ1-5; possible D gene TRBD1, 5 bases. Trimming cost V 4 bases and J 0 bases, with 22 bases left between them. CDR1 is KGHSH, CDR2 LQKENI, per germline. This CDR3 region has 19 residues.

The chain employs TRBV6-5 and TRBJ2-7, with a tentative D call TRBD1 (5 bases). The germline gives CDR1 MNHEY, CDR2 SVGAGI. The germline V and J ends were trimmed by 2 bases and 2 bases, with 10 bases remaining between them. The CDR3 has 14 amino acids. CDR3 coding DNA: TGTGCCAGCAGTTACCTTGGACATACCTACGAGCAGTACTTC. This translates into CASSYLGHTYEQYF.

This chain's CDR3 is CASSQKIVGEQYF. CDR3 nucleotides: TGTGCCAGCAGCCAGAAGATTGTGGGAGAGCAGTACTTC. The chain is built from TRBV13 and TRBJ2-7; D is ambiguous. V was shortened by 5 bases and J by 7 bases, with 15 bases between the two germline ends. The CDR3 totals 13 residues. The V gene's germline CDR1 is PRHDT and CDR2 FYEKMQ (reference sequence).

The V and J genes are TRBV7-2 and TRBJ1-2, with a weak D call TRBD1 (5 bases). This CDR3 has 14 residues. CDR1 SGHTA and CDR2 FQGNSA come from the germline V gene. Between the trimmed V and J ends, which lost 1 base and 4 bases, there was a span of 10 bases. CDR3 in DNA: TGTGCCAGCAGCTTAGAAGGGACGGCCTATGGCTACACCTTC. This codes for CASSLEGTAYGYTF.

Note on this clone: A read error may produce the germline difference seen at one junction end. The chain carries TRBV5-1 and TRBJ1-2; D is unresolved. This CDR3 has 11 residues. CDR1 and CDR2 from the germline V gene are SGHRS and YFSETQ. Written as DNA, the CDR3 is TGCGCCAGCAGCTCCGGCCGCGGGCTTCTCTTC. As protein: CASSSGRGLLF.

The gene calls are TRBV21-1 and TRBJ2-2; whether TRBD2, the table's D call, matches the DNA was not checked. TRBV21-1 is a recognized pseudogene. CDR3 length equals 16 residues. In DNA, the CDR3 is TGTGCCAGCAGCAAGGTACTCCCCGCGAACACCGGGGAGCTGTTTTTT. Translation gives CASSKVLPANTGELFF.

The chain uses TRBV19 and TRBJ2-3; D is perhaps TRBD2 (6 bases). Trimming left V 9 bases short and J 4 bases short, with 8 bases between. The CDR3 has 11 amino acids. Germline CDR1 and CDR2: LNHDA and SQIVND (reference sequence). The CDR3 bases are TGTGCCAGGGGAGGCGCAGATACGCAGTATTTT. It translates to CARGGADTQYF.

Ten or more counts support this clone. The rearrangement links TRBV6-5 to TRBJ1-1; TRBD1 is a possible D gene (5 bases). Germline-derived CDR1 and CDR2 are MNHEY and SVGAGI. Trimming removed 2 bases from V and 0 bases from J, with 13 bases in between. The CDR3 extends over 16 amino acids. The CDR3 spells CASSYRGLGMNTEAFF. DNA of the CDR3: TGTGCCAGCAGTTACAGGGGATTAGGCATGAACACTGAAGCTTTCTTT.

CDR3: CAWTDGNRGNNQPQHF. As DNA, the CDR3 is TGTGCCTGGACCGACGGTAACAGGGGCAACAATCAGCCCCAGCATTTT. The rearrangement uses TRBV30 and TRBJ1-5, with TRBD1 identical over 7 bases. The length of the CDR3 is 16 residues. The trim removed 4 bases at V and 3 bases at J, leaving 12 bases unmatched. Per the germline V gene, CDR1 is GTSNPN and CDR2 is SVGIG (reference sequence). Based on the CDR3 plus reference TRBV30 and TRBJ1-5, the full variable domain is SQTIHQWPATLVQPVGSPLSLECTVEGTSNPNLYWYRQAAGRGLQLLFYSVGIGQISSEVPQNLSASRPQDRQFILSSKKLLLSDSGFYLCAWTDGNRGNNQPQHFGDGTRLSIL.

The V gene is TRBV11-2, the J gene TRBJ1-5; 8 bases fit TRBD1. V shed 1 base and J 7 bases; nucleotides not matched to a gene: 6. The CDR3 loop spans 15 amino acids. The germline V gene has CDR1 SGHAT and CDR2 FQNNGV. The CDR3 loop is CASSLGTGIDQPQHF. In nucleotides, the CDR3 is TGTGCCAGCAGCTTAGGGACAGGGATAGACCAGCCCCAGCATTTT.

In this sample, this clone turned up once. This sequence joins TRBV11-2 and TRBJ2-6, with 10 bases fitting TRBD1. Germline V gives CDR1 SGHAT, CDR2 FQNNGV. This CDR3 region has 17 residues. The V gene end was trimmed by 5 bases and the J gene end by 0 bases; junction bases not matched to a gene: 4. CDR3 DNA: TGTGCCAGCAGCACCGGGACAGGGGCCTCTGGGGCCAACGTCCTGACTTTC. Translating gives CASSTGTGASGANVLTF.

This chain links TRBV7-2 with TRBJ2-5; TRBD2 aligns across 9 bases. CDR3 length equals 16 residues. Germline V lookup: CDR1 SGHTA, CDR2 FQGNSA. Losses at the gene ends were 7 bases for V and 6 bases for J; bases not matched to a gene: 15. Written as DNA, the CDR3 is TGTGCCAGCACCCCCGGCGCGGGGGGGCCGGGACAGACCCAGTACTTC. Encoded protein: CASTPGAGGPGQTQYF.

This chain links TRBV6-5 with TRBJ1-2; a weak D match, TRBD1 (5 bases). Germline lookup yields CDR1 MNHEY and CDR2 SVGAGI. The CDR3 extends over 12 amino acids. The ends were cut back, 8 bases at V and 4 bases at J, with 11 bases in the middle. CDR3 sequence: CASRLGTYGYTF. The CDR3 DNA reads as TGTGCCAGCCGGCTAGGGACCTATGGCTACACCTTC.

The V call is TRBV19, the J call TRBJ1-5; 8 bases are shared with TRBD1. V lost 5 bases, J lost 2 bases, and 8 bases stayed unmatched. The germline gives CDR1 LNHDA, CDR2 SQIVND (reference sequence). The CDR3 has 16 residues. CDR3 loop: CASSVPGGGGNQPQHF. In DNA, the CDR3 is TGTGCCAGTAGTGTCCCAGGGGGCGGCGGCAATCAGCCCCAGCATTTT.

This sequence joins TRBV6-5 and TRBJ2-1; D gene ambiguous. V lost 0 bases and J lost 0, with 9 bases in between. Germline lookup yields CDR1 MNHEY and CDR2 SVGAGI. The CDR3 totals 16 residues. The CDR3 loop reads CASSYSPVTSYNEQFF. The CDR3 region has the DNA TGTGCCAGCAGTTACTCGCCCGTGACCTCCTACAATGAGCAGTTCTTC.

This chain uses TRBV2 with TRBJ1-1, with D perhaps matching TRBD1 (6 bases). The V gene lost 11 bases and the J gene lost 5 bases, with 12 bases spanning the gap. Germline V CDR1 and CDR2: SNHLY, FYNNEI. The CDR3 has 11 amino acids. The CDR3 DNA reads TGTGCCGTACAGGGAGTTACTGAAGCTTTCTTT. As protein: CAVQGVTEAFF.

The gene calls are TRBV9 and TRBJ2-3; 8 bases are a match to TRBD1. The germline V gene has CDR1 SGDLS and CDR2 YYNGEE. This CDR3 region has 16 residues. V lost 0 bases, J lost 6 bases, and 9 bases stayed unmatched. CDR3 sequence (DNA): TGTGCCAGCAGCGTAGAGTGGACAGGGACACAGGATACGCAGTATTTT. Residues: CASSVEWTGTQDTQYF. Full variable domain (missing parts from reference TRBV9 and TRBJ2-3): DSGVTQTPKHLITATGQRVTLRCSPRSGDLSVYWYQQSLDQGLQFLIQYYNGEERAKGNILERFSAQQFPDLHSELNLSSLELGDSALYFCASSVEWTGTQDTQYFGPGTRLTVL.

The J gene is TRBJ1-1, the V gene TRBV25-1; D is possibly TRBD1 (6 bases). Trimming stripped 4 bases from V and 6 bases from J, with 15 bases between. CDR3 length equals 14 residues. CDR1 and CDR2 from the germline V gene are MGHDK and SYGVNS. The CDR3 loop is CASSGSGARAEAFF. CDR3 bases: TGTGCCAGCAGTGGGTCAGGGGCAAGGGCTGAAGCTTTCTTT. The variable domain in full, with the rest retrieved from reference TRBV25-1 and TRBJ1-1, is EADIYQTPRYLVIGTGKKITLECSQTMGHDKMYWYQQDPGMELHLIHYSYGVNSTEKGDLSSESTVSRIRTEHFPLTLESARPSHTSQYLCASSGSGARAEAFFGQGTRLTVV.

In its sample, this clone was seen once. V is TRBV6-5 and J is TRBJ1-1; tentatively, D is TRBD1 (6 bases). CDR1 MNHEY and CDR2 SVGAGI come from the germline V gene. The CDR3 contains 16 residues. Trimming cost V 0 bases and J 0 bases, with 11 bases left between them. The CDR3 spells CASSYSWGRMNTEAFF. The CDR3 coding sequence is TGTGCCAGCAGTTACTCGTGGGGGCGGATGAACACTGAAGCTTTCTTT.

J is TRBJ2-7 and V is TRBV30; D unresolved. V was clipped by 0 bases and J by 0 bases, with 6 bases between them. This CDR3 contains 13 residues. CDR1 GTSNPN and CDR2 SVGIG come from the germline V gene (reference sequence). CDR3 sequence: CAWSVEISYEQYF. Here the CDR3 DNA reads TGTGCCTGGAGTGTAGAAATCTCCTACGAGCAGTACTTC.

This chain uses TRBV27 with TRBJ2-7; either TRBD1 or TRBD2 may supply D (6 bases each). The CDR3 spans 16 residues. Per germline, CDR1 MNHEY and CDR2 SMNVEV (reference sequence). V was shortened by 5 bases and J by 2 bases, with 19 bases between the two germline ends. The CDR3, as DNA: TGTGCCAGCAGTCTCTACTCGGGGGCCAGACCCTACGAGCAGTACTTC. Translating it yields CASSLYSGARPYEQYF.

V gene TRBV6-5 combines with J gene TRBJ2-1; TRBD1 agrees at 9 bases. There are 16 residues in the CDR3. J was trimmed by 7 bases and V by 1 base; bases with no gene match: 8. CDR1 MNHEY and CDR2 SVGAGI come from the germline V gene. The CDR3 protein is CASSYFPPGQGNEQFF. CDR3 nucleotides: TGTGCCAGCAGTTACTTCCCTCCGGGACAGGGAAATGAGCAGTTCTTC.

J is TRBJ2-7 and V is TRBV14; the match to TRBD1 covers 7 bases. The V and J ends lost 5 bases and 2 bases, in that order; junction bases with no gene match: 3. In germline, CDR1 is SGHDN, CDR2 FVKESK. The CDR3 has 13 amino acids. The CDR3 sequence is CASSEGATYEQYF. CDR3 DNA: TGTGCCAGCAGCGAGGGGGCTACCTACGAGCAGTACTTC.

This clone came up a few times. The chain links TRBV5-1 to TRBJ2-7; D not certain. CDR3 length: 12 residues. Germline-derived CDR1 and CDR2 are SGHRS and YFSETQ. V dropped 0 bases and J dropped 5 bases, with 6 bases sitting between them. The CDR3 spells CASSLDRNEQYF. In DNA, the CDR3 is TGCGCCAGCAGCTTGGATCGGAACGAGCAGTACTTC.